This TCR beta chain was sequenced in a study of T cell responses to AZD1222 COVID-19 vaccine. Study-level points and caveats: Repertoires were sampled only after the peak T cell response. CD4 TCRs covered the whole spike, strongest at regions 160-218 and 743-854.

The length of the CDR3 is 14 residues. The V gene's germline CDR1 is MGHDK and CDR2 SYGVNS. V lost 4 bases and J lost 4, with 8 bases in between. Repertoires were generated with immunoSEQ multiplex PCR, while TCRdb's copy carries only in-frame clones and drops some. The repertoire holds under 200,000 clones, roughly 91% seen once, with roughly 26% in the top ten. This clone was counted only a few times. Its specificity is unknown. Second doses that came at about 4 or about 12 weeks were put together. This sequence originates from an adult who received the AZD1222 COVID-19 vaccine. The sample here was peripheral blood, taken 28 days after the second AZD1222 dose. This chain connects TRBV25-1 to TRBJ1-6; no clear D. The CDR3 sequence is CASSAGAYNSPLHF. The CDR3 DNA sequence: TGTGCCAGCAGTGCGGGCGCGTATAATTCACCCCTCCACTTT.